What follows are 20 T cell receptor beta chains derived from one specimen sequenced in a study of T cell responses to AZD1222 COVID-19 vaccine. This table comes from immunoSEQ multiplex PCR, and its TCRdb copy is limited to in-frame clones, with some not included. Of roughly 120,000 clones in the sample, approximately 85% are singletons; the top ten hold over 5%. The sample here was peripheral blood, taken on day 0 of AZD1222 vaccination. The source is an adult in good health.

The V gene is TRBV9, the J gene TRBJ1-2; TRBD1 might be the D (5 bases). This CDR3 spans 14 amino acids. Trimming removed 4 bases at V and 4 bases at J, with 14 bases between. Germline lookup yields CDR1 SGDLS and CDR2 YYNGEE. CDR3 sequence reads: CASSPPGGVYGYTF. As DNA, the CDR3 is TGTGCCAGCAGCCCACCCGGGGGGGTCTATGGCTACACCTTC.

The rearrangement joins TRBV6-1 to TRBJ1-2; D is undetermined. Deletions cut 2 bases from V and 7 bases from J, with 14 bases between. Germline CDR1 is MNHNS and CDR2 is SASEGT. The CDR3 runs 14 residues. Written as DNA, the CDR3 is TGTGCCAGCAGTGAACGATTAGGCCAGACTGGCTACACCTTC. This translates into CASSERLGQTGYTF.

The chain couples TRBV25-1 to TRBJ2-2; 7 bases are shared with TRBD2. Germline V gene data show CDR1 as MGHDK and CDR2 as SYGVNS. The junction had 8 bases not matched to a gene; V was cut back by 7 bases and J by 3 bases. The CDR3 totals 15 residues. The CDR3 bases are TGTGCCAGCAAGAGGGAGGGAGAGGACACCGGGGAGCTGTTTTTT. This translates into CASKREGEDTGELFF.

The chain uses TRBV27 and TRBJ2-1; D unclear. Trimming removed 2 bases at V and 8 bases at J, with 10 bases between. This CDR3 is 13 amino acids long. Germline V gene data show CDR1 as MNHEY and CDR2 as SMNVEV (reference sequence). The CDR3: CASSLMPGDEQFF. CDR3 bases: TGTGCCAGCAGTTTAATGCCCGGCGATGAGCAGTTCTTC.

This chain joins TRBV11-2 and TRBJ2-5; weak D call: TRBD2 (6 bases). With 3 bases removed from V and 2 bases from J, the gap between germline ends came to 10 bases. CDR1 and CDR2 (germline): SGHAT, FQNNGV. This CDR3 region has 14 residues. CDR3 loop: CASSFPGLQETQYF. The CDR3 region has the DNA TGTGCCAGCAGCTTCCCGGGACTGCAAGAGACCCAGTACTTC.

The chain has TRBV3-1 (or the pseudogene TRBV3-2) and TRBJ1-1; D may be TRBD1 (6 bases). V was trimmed by 4 bases and J by 3 bases, leaving 12 bases between them. There are 14 residues in the CDR3. The germline CDR1 and CDR2 sequences are LGHDT and YNNKEL (reference sequence). The CDR3 region has the DNA TGTGCCAGCAGCCGCGGACAGTTGGACACTGAAGCTTTCTTT. Translating it yields CASSRGQLDTEAFF.

The J gene is TRBJ2-7, the V gene TRBV4-3, with 9 nucleotides matching TRBD1. Germline V gene sequence: CDR1 LGHNA, CDR2 YSLEER. The CDR3 is 13 residues long. Trimming took 3 bases from V and 6 from J; bases not matched to a gene: 3. CDR3 loop: CASSQDRGSEQYF. The CDR3 DNA sequence: TGCGCCAGCAGCCAGGACAGGGGAAGCGAGCAGTACTTC.

This chain uses TRBV10-2 with TRBJ1-1, with D perhaps matching TRBD1 (6 bases). From germline, CDR1 is WSHSY and CDR2 SAAADI. The CDR3 runs to 13 residues. V lost 9 bases, J lost 5 bases, and 16 bases lay in between. The CDR3 DNA follows: TGCGCCAGTTCTCCAGGGGAACGAACTGAAGCTTTCTTT. Protein product: CASSPGERTEAFF.

This chain uses TRBV28 with TRBJ1-6; D ambiguous. CDR1 is MDHEN and CDR2 is SYDVKM in the germline V gene. The CDR3 is 12 residues long. V was clipped by 3 bases and J by 10 bases, with 7 bases between them. The CDR3 DNA sequence: TGTGCCAGCAGTTTCGGTCCCTCACCCCTCCACTTT. Its protein is CASSFGPSPLHF.

The chain links TRBV11-3 to TRBJ2-5; D gene uncertain. Germline CDR1 and CDR2: SGHNT and YENEEA. This CDR3 has 11 amino acids. V was cut by 4 bases and J by 5 bases, with 5 bases left in between. As DNA, the CDR3 is TGTGCCAGCAGCTCGTCGGAGACCCAGTACTTC. It encodes CASSSSETQYF.

The sample holds a few counts of this clone. This CDR3 is CAWSTQGYQPQHF. The CDR3 region has the DNA TGTGCCTGGAGCACTCAGGGCTATCAGCCCCAGCATTTT. The chain joins TRBV30 to TRBJ1-5, with D possibly matching TRBD1 (5 bases). Looked up from germline, CDR1 is GTSNPN and CDR2 is SVGIG (reference sequence). Trimming shortened V by 3 bases and J by 5 bases, and 11 bases separated the two germline ends. The CDR3 length is 13 residues.

The J gene is TRBJ2-3, the V gene TRBV5-4, with TRBD1 as a possible D gene (6 bases). CDR1 and CDR2 (germline): SGHNT, YYREEE (reference sequence). The germline V and J ends were trimmed by 4 bases and 3 bases, with 12 bases remaining between them. The length of the CDR3 is 14 residues. CDR3 DNA sequence: TGTGCCAGCAGCCGCGCTGGGACAACAGATACGCAGTATTTT. It codes for CASSRAGTTDTQYF. Together with reference TRBV5-4 and TRBJ2-3, the CDR3 gives the full variable domain: ETGVTQSPTHLIKTRGQQVTLRCSSQSGHNTVSWYQQALGQGPQFIFQYYREEENGRGNFPPRFSGLQFPNYSSELNVNALELDDSALYLCASSRAGTTDTQYFGPGTRLTVL.

This chain uses TRBV2 with TRBJ1-1; D is undetermined. The V end lost 4 bases, the J end lost 0 bases, and 9 bases lay between the germline ends. The length of the CDR3 is 14 residues. Germline values: CDR1 SNHLY, CDR2 FYNNEI. CDR3 protein: CASSASTVNTEAFF. CDR3 sequence (DNA): TGTGCCAGCAGTGCCTCGACTGTGAACACTGAAGCTTTCTTT.

V is TRBV7-2 and J is TRBJ2-1, with 15 bases identical to TRBD2. The CDR3 is 17 amino acids. The trim removed 4 bases at V and 9 bases at J, leaving 10 bases unmatched. Looked up from germline, CDR1 is SGHTA and CDR2 is FQGNSA. For the CDR3, the DNA is TGTGCCAGCAGCTACCGCGGAACGGGACTAGCGGGGGGTGAGCAGTTCTTC. This gives the protein CASSYRGTGLAGGEQFF.

The chain is built from TRBV5-1 and TRBJ2-2; a weak D match, TRBD2 (5 bases). Germline values: CDR1 SGHRS, CDR2 YFSETQ. Trimming stripped 6 bases from V and 4 bases from J, with 16 bases between. The CDR3 consists of 15 residues. The CDR3 is CASTQSGIATGELFF. The CDR3 nucleotides read TGCGCCAGCACCCAGTCGGGGATTGCCACCGGGGAGCTGTTTTTT.

This rearrangement joins TRBV5-6 to TRBJ2-3; 7 bases map to TRBD2. The CDR3 has 17 amino acids. The germline V gene has CDR1 SGHDT and CDR2 YYEEEE. The V segment lost 0 bases and the J segment 6 bases; nucleotides outside the gene matches: 13. The CDR3 loop reads CASSLGLAALWVDTQYF. As DNA, the CDR3 is TGTGCCAGCAGCTTGGGGCTAGCGGCCCTCTGGGTGGATACGCAGTATTTT.

The gene calls are TRBV2 and TRBJ2-1; 7 positions match TRBD2. The V and J ends lost 11 bases and 0 bases, in that order; junction bases with no gene match: 10. The CDR3 extends over 15 amino acids. The germline V gene encodes CDR1 SNHLY and CDR2 FYNNEI. Here the CDR3 DNA reads TGTGCCGACAGCTCCGGGACTACCTCCTACAATGAGCAGTTCTTC. This sequence encodes CADSSGTTSYNEQFF. Full variable domain (remainder filled in from reference TRBV2 and TRBJ2-1): EPEVTQTPSHQVTQMGQEVILRCVPISNHLYFYWYRQILGQKVEFLVSFYNNEISEKSEIFDDQFSVERPDGSNFTLKIRSTKLEDSAMYFCADSSGTTSYNEQFFGPGTRLTVL.

This chain links TRBV6-5 with TRBJ2-2; 12 nucleotides align to TRBD1. The CDR3 has 14 residues. CDR1 is MNHEY and CDR2 is SVGAGI in the germline V gene. Trimming at V came to 6 bases and at J to 6 bases, leaving 2 bases not matched to a gene. The CDR3 is CASRGTGGAGELFF. The CDR3 coding sequence is TGTGCCAGCAGGGGGACAGGGGGCGCCGGGGAGCTGTTTTTT.

This chain joins TRBV27 and TRBJ2-7; D perhaps matches TRBD1 (7 bases). Trimming removed 3 bases at V and 4 bases at J, with 10 bases between. Germline values: CDR1 MNHEY, CDR2 SMNVEV (reference sequence). The CDR3 is 13 residues long. The CDR3: CASSLRDRYEQYF. The CDR3, as DNA: TGTGCCAGCAGTTTGCGGGACAGATACGAGCAGTACTTC.

This clone turned up a few times. CDR3 sequence reads: CASGTGATYNEQFF. The CDR3 DNA reads TGTGCCAGCGGGACAGGGGCAACCTACAATGAGCAGTTCTTC. The rearrangement links TRBV2 to TRBJ2-1; 10 nucleotides match TRBD1. Germline assignment: CDR1 SNHLY and CDR2 FYNNEI. V dropped 8 bases and J dropped 2; count of bases not matched to a gene: 3. CDR3 length: 14 residues.